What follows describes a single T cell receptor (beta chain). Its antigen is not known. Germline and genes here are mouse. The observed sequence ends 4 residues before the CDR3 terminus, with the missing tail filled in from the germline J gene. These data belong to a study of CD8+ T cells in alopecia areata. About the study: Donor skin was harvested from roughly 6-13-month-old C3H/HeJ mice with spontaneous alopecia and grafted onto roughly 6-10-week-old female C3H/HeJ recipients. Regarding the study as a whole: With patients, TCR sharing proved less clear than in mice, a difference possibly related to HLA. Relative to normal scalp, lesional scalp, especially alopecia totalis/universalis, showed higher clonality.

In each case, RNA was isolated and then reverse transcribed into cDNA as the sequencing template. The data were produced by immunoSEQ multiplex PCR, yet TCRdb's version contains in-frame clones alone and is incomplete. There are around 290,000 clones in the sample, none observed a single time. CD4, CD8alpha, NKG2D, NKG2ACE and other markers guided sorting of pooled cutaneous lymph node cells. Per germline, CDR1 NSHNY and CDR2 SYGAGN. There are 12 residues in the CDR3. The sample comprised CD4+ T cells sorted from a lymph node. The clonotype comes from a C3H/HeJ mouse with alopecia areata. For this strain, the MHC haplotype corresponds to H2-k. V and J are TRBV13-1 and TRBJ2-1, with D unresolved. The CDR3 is CASSEEGTEQFF. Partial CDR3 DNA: TGTGCCAGCAGTGAAGAGGGTACT.